A single sample gave rise to the 20 T cell receptor beta chains below, sequenced in a study of memory B cells and T cells in multiple sclerosis. Produced via immunoSEQ multiplex PCR; TCRdb's table is partial and in-frame only. The sample consists of roughly 30,000 clones, 86% of them appearing once. Their antigens are not known. Separate sequencing covered autoproliferating (CFSE-dim) and non-proliferating (CFSE-high) T cells from stimulus-free culture. Pooled replicate wells came from about 50 million CFSE-labeled PBMCs cultured less than 8 days without stimulus. The specimen sequenced was PBMCs from blood kept in culture. Source of these receptors: a human donor with multiple sclerosis.

J is TRBJ1-2 and V is TRBV27; D call uncertain. Looked up from germline, CDR1 is MNHEY and CDR2 is SMNVEV (reference sequence). There are 16 residues in the CDR3. With 0 bases removed from V and 7 bases from J, the gap between germline ends came to 18 bases. The CDR3 DNA follows: TGTGCCAGCAGTTTATCGTCGGGTACCGTAGATGCTGGCTACACCTTC. It is translated as CASSLSSGTVDAGYTF.

This clone was seen more than once but under ten times. The genes are TRBV7-9 and TRBJ2-7; possibly TRBD1 or TRBD2 for D (5 bases each). Germline V gene data show CDR1 as SEHNR and CDR2 as FQNEAQ (reference sequence). The CDR3 has 14 residues. V was cut by 5 bases and J by 6 bases, with 17 bases left in between. CDR3 in DNA: TGTGCCAGCAGCCAACCCGGGACGTACAGCGAGCAGTACTTC. Protein product: CASSQPGTYSEQYF.

The chain employs TRBV28 and TRBJ2-2; 7 nucleotides agree with TRBD2. V shed 6 bases and J 1 base; nucleotides not matched to a gene: 8. The germline gives CDR1 MDHEN, CDR2 SYDVKM. This CDR3 region has 16 residues. CDR3 in DNA: TGTGCCAGCAGCCTTTTGGGGGGGTTGAACACCGGGGAGCTGTTTTTT. Translating gives CASSLLGGLNTGELFF.

The J gene is TRBJ2-7, the V gene TRBV27, with D possibly matching TRBD2 (5 bases). Germline CDR1 reads MNHEY; CDR2 reads SMNVEV (reference sequence). This CDR3 has 13 residues. The V end was cut by 3 bases, the J end by 2 bases, with 8 bases between. The CDR3 region is CASSLKAAYEQYF. As DNA, the CDR3 is TGTGCCAGCAGTTTGAAAGCGGCCTACGAGCAGTACTTC.

The table lists this clone with a count of one. The chain uses TRBV7-8 and TRBJ2-7; D is possibly TRBD2 (6 bases). The CDR3 is 13 residues long. Trimming removed 1 base from V and 5 bases from J, with 9 bases in between. Germline-derived CDR1 and CDR2 are SGHVS and FQNEAQ. CDR3 sequence reads: CASSLVGLDEQYF. The CDR3 coding sequence is TGTGCCAGCAGCTTAGTGGGACTCGACGAGCAGTACTTC.

V usage is TRBV2 and J usage is TRBJ1-2, with TRBD1 identical over 8 bases. Per germline, CDR1 SNHLY and CDR2 FYNNEI. This CDR3 region has 15 residues. V was pared by 7 bases and J by 0 bases, with 7 bases of the junction left unmatched. CDR3 sequence: CASNSQGGANYGYTF. The CDR3 DNA is TGTGCCAGCAATTCACAGGGGGGAGCTAACTATGGCTACACCTTC.

This chain joins TRBV6-5 and TRBJ1-1; D unclear. The CDR3 is 13 residues long. Germline V CDR1 and CDR2: MNHEY, SVGAGI. The V end lost 8 bases, the J end lost 4 bases, and 14 bases lay between the germline ends. CDR3 amino acids: CASGVVRGTEAFF. CDR3 in DNA: TGTGCCAGCGGTGTCGTCCGGGGCACTGAAGCTTTCTTT.

The rearrangement uses TRBV5-1 and TRBJ2-6; possible D gene TRBD1, 6 bases. CDR1 SGHRS and CDR2 YFSETQ come from the germline V gene. This CDR3 spans 17 amino acids. The ends were cut back, 5 bases at V and 0 bases at J, with 15 bases in the middle. The CDR3 DNA reads as TGCGCCAGCAGAAGGGGACAATCAACCTCTGGGGCCAACGTCCTGACTTTC. Translation gives CASRRGQSTSGANVLTF. The whole variable domain, filled in from reference TRBV5-1 and TRBJ2-6, reads KAGVTQTPRYLIKTRGQQVTLSCSPISGHRSVSWYQQTPGQGLQFLFEYFSETQRNKGNFPGRFSGRQFSNSRSEMNVSTLELGDSALYLCASRRGQSTSGANVLTFGAGSRLTVL.

This chain joins TRBV2 and TRBJ1-4, with D possibly being TRBD1 (6 bases). The CDR3 has 14 residues. CDR1 and CDR2 (germline): SNHLY, FYNNEI. Trimming removed 6 bases from V and 6 bases from J, with 14 bases in between. Written as DNA, the CDR3 is TGTGCCAGCAGGGTAGGGGGGACGCATGAAAAACTGTTTTTT. It translates to CASRVGGTHEKLFF.

The chain couples TRBV7-6 to TRBJ2-3; D is undetermined. Germline V CDR1 and CDR2: SGHVS, FNYEAQ. The V and J ends lost 3 bases and 1 base respectively, with 11 bases between them. This CDR3 is 15 amino acids long. The CDR3 DNA is TGTGCCAGCAGCTTGAATGGCGACCGCACAGATACGCAGTATTTT. Translation gives CASSLNGDRTDTQYF.

V gene TRBV7-3 combines with J gene TRBJ2-2; D is unclear. Germline loops: CDR1 SGHTA, CDR2 FQGTGA. This CDR3 spans 17 amino acids. V dropped 5 bases and J dropped 4 bases, with 20 bases sitting between them. The CDR3 sequence: CASSPSPPPRGTGELFF. CDR3 DNA: TGTGCCAGCAGCCCCAGCCCCCCCCCGCGAGGCACCGGGGAGCTGTTTTTT.

J is TRBJ2-3 and V is TRBV7-3; 8 positions agree with TRBD2. Germline-derived CDR1 and CDR2 are SGHTA and FQGTGA. The CDR3 sequence is 16 residues long. Unmatched junction bases numbered 9, after V lost 5 bases and J lost 2 bases. The DNA for the CDR3 is TGTGCCAGCAGCCCCACGGGGGGGGCCTACACAGATACGCAGTATTTT. Translated, it gives CASSPTGGAYTDTQYF.

This clone appeared a single time. V and J are TRBV25-1 and TRBJ2-1; D is perhaps TRBD2 (6 bases). V gave up 4 bases and J gave up 0 bases, with 10 bases separating them. CDR1 and CDR2 (germline): MGHDK, SYGVNS. CDR3 length: 15 amino acids. CDR3 nucleotide sequence: TGTGCCAGCAGTGTTTCGGGAGTCTCCTACAATGAGCAGTTCTTC. Protein product: CASSVSGVSYNEQFF. Supplemented by reference TRBV25-1 and TRBJ2-1, the full variable domain reads EADIYQTPRYLVIGTGKKITLECSQTMGHDKMYWYQQDPGMELHLIHYSYGVNSTEKGDLSSESTVSRIRTEHFPLTLESARPSHTSQYLCASSVSGVSYNEQFFGPGTRLTVL.

The chain employs TRBV11-2 and TRBJ1-4; a possible D gene is TRBD1 (6 bases). The length of the CDR3 is 17 residues. The V end was cut by 1 base, the J end by 7 bases, with 19 bases between. Germline CDR1 SGHAT, CDR2 FQNNGV. This chain's CDR3 is CASSLGTAHMIGEKLFF. The CDR3 DNA sequence: TGTGCCAGCAGCTTAGGGACAGCTCACATGATAGGTGAAAAACTGTTTTTT.

The V call is TRBV5-5, the J call TRBJ2-3; D unclear. The CDR3 is 14 amino acids. The V gene lost 3 bases and the J gene lost 0 bases, with 8 bases spanning the gap. Germline values: CDR1 SGHKS, CDR2 YYEKEE (reference sequence). For the CDR3, the DNA is TGTGCCAGCAGCTATACGAAGAGCACAGATACGCAGTATTTT. Residues: CASSYTKSTDTQYF.

The rearrangement uses TRBV13 and TRBJ2-7; D might be TRBD1 (7 bases). The CDR3 has 15 residues. V dropped 6 bases and J dropped 2 bases, with 17 bases sitting between them. Germline CDR1 PRHDT, CDR2 FYEKMQ (reference sequence). The CDR3 region is CASRNRGGGAYEQYF. The CDR3, as DNA: TGTGCCAGCAGAAACAGGGGAGGTGGGGCCTACGAGCAGTACTTC. Full variable domain (missing parts from reference TRBV13 and TRBJ2-7): AAGVIQSPRHLIKEKRETATLKCYPIPRHDTVYWYQQGPGQDPQFLISFYEKMQSDKGSIPDRFSAQQFSDYHSELNMSSLELGDSALYFCASRNRGGGAYEQYFGPGTRLTVT.

The chain combines TRBV6-1 with TRBJ1-2; D is unresolved. Germline CDR1 MNHNS, CDR2 SASEGT. The CDR3 loop spans 15 amino acids. Trimming pared 2 bases from V and 4 bases from J, leaving 14 bases between. DNA of the CDR3: TGTGCCAGCAGTGAAATCTTTTCCGGAGGCTATGGCTACACCTTC. This gives the protein CASSEIFSGGYGYTF.

CDR3 DNA sequence: TGCGCCAGCAGCGGGGACTTAAACTACGAGCAGTACTTC. Amino acid sequence: CASSGDLNYEQYF. The rearrangement uses TRBV5-1 and TRBJ2-7; possible D gene TRBD2, 6 bases. This CDR3 region has 13 residues. The V end lost 4 bases, the J end lost 3 bases, and 11 bases lay between the germline ends. Germline-derived CDR1 and CDR2 are SGHRS and YFSETQ.

V usage is TRBV29-1 and J usage is TRBJ1-1, with D perhaps TRBD1 (5 bases). V shed 3 bases and J shed 11 bases, with 19 bases lying between them. Germline V gene sequence: CDR1 SQVTM, CDR2 ANQGSEA. The CDR3 consists of 13 residues. Here the CDR3 reads CSVDQYGDDPAFF. DNA of the CDR3: TGCAGCGTTGACCAATACGGGGACGACCCGGCTTTCTTT.

The chain is built from TRBV5-1 and TRBJ1-1; a weak D match, TRBD1 (5 bases). The germline V gene has CDR1 SGHRS and CDR2 YFSETQ. V lost 4 bases and J lost 1, with 11 bases in between. The CDR3 consists of 14 residues. The CDR3 loop reads CASSPSTGNTEAFF. Written as DNA, the CDR3 is TGCGCCAGCAGCCCCAGTACAGGGAACACTGAAGCTTTCTTT.